This T cell receptor beta chain is from a study of T cell clonotyping in hematopoietic cell transplantation. Whole-study findings and limits: Cells were unsorted, so CD4 and CD8 contributions were not separated. Recipient TCR diversity dropped after transplant; expanded clonotypes rose from day 30 to 180. At the given depth, recipient repertoires were over 97% de novo clonotypes. Broader posttransplant TCR repertoire diversity was predicted by graft donor and pretransplant recipient Inverse Simpson Index values.

CDR1 is MNHEY and CDR2 is SMNVEV in the germline V gene (reference sequence). CDR3 size: 15 residues. The V and J ends lost 5 bases and 1 base respectively, with 12 bases between them. In regard to this clone: As yet, its antigen is unknown.

TCRdb's table, derived via immunoSEQ multiplex PCR, lists solely in-frame clones and lacks some. The sample includes about 29,000 clones, around nine tenths of them seen just once. This clonotype originated in a female patient aged 50-59 years who had an allogeneic stem cell transplant from a related donor, so the T cells may come from the graft donor. Some clones in this sample may be carry-over from other donors' samples. The specimen comprised PBMCs, sampled 100 days after allogeneic stem cell transplant. This chain connects TRBV27 to TRBJ2-4; possible D gene TRBD1, 6 bases. The chain's CDR3 is CASSPLDRAKNIQYF. The CDR3 DNA follows: TGTGCCAGCAGTCCCCTTGACAGGGCCAAAAACATTCAGTACTTC.